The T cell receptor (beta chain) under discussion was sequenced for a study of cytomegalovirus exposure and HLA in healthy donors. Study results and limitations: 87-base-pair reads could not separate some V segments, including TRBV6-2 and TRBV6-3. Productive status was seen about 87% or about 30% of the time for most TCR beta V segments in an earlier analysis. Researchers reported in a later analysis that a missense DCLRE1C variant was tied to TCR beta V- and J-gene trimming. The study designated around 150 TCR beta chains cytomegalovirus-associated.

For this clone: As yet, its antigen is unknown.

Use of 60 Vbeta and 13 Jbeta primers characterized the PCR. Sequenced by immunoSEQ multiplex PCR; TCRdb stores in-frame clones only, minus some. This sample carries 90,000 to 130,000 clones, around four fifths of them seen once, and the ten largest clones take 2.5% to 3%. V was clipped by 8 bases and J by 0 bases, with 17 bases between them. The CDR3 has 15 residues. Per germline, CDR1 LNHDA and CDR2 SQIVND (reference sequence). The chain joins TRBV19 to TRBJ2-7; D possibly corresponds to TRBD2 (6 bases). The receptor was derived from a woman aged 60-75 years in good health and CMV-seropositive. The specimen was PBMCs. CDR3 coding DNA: TGTGCCAGTCAACTTGGGGCTAGCGCCTCCTACGAGCAGTACTTC. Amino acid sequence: CASQLGASASYEQYF.